The 7 T cell receptor beta chains below all came from one sample that was sequenced in a study of cytomegalovirus exposure and HLA in healthy donors. The PCR was carried out with 60 Vbeta primers and 13 Jbeta primers. Some clones are missing from TCRdb's copy, which holds only in-frame ones; the method was immunoSEQ multiplex PCR. The data hold about 78,000 clones, with around 70% observed a single time. The sequenced sample consisted of PBMCs. The receptors come from a woman in her 40s in good health and CMV-seropositive.

This clone was detected only a few times. The chain carries TRBV4-3 and TRBJ1-1, with TRBD1 matching 7 bases. The V and J ends lost 1 base and 2 bases, in that order; junction bases with no gene match: 4. Germline-derived CDR1 and CDR2 are LGHNA and YSLEER. CDR3 size: 15 residues. CDR3 sequence (DNA): TGCGCCAGCAGCCAAGTGGTAGGGGGCAACACTGAAGCTTTCTTT. It specifies CASSQVVGGNTEAFF.

V is TRBV29-1 and J is TRBJ1-4; 7 nucleotides agree with TRBD1. Per germline, CDR1 SQVTM and CDR2 ANQGSEA. The J segment lost 5 bases and the V segment lost 6 bases, leaving 12 bases of the junction unmatched. This CDR3 is 15 amino acids long. This CDR3 reads CSVVGQEGGNEKLFF. DNA of the CDR3: TGCAGCGTCGTCGGACAGGAGGGTGGGAATGAAAAACTGTTTTTT.

The sample holds a few counts of this clone. The gene calls are TRBV2 and TRBJ2-6, with D possibly being TRBD2 (6 bases). V was clipped by 8 bases and J by 0 bases, with 11 bases between them. The CDR3 spans 15 residues. Germline CDR1 reads SNHLY; CDR2 reads FYNNEI. The CDR3 nucleotides are TGTGCCAGCTCTCGGGGACTCTCTGGGGCCAACGTCCTGACTTTC. Amino acids: CASSRGLSGANVLTF.

The chain joins TRBV4-3 to TRBJ1-6; D gene ambiguous. Germline V gene lookup returns CDR1 LGHNA and CDR2 YSLEER. Trimming stripped 0 bases from V and 6 bases from J, with 6 bases between. The CDR3 contains 14 residues. The CDR3 loop is CASSQEAANSPLHF. The CDR3 DNA is TGCGCCAGCAGCCAAGAAGCTGCTAATTCACCCCTCCACTTT.

The chain joins TRBV2 to TRBJ1-2, with a possible D match to TRBD1 (5 bases). The V end lost 3 bases, the J end lost 7 bases, and 9 bases lay between the germline ends. From germline, CDR1 is SNHLY and CDR2 FYNNEI. The CDR3 runs to 12 residues. CDR3 coding DNA: TGTGCCAGCAGTGAGGGGCCCGGTGGCTACACCTTC. Translated, it gives CASSEGPGGYTF.

The chain carries TRBV30 and TRBJ2-3; TRBD2 matches at 13 bases. This CDR3 is 15 amino acids long. CDR1 is GTSNPN, CDR2 SVGIG, per germline (reference sequence). V lost 0 bases to trimming and J lost 3 bases; unmatched junction nucleotides: 0. The CDR3 reads CAWSVGLAGTDTQYF. The CDR3 DNA reads TGTGCCTGGAGTGTGGGACTAGCGGGAACAGATACGCAGTATTTT.

The V and J genes are TRBV27 and TRBJ2-3; 7 positions agree with TRBD2. V shed 4 bases, J shed 1 base, and the junction held 8 bases outside the gene matches. Germline lookup yields CDR1 MNHEY and CDR2 SMNVEV (reference sequence). The CDR3 runs 16 residues. The CDR3: CASSYTHAGGTDTQYF. The CDR3 nucleotides are TGTGCCAGCAGTTATACCCACGCGGGGGGCACAGATACGCAGTATTTT.